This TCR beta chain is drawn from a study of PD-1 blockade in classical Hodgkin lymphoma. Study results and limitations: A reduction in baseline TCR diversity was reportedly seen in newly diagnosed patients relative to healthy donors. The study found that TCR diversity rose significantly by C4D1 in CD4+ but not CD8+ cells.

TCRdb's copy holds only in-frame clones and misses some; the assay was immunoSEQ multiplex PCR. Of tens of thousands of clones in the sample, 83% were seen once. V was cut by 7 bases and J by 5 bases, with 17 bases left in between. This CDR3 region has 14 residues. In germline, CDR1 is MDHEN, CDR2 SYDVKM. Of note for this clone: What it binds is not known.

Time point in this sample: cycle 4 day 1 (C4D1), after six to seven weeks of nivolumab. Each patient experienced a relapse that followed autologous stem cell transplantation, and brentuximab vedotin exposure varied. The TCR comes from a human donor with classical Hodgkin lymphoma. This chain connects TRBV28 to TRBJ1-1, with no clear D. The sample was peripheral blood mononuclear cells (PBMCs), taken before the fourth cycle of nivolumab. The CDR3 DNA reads TGTGCCAGCAAAAAAATCAGTCGGAGGACTGAAGCTTTCTTT. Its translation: CASKKISRRTEAFF.